The present entry profiles one TCR beta chain with its context. Its cognate antigen has yet to be identified. Base qualities are missing; no much larger clone stands one base away. These data originate in a study of response to subunit inactivated influenza vaccine (dated by TCRdb to the late 2010s). Background for the entire study: The study used deep quantitative T cell receptor repertoire profiling to track responses to a trivalent subunit inactivated influenza vaccine.

Results the study describes overall, beyond this receptor: According to the authors, only a limited number of new T cells may be recruited by each seasonal influenza vaccination.

V and J are truncated by 7 bases and 6 bases respectively, leaving an intervening sequence of 15 bases. The CDR3, cysteine through phenylalanine, is 14 amino acids long. CDR3 DNA only is kept here, 42 bases in frame from base 1. CDR1 SGHTA and CDR2 FQGTGA were looked up in the germline V gene. Library preparation used RT-PCR. These reads were obtained on an Illumina HiSeq 2500. The public reads were reprocessed in TCRdb via fastp at Q25 and MiXCR, keeping in-frame beta chains. Each record represents a unique CDR3 protein, reported with the most common genes and DNA among its rows. The sample yields 530,000 or so distinct CDR3 sequences; over 25% were counted once. The top ten clones comprise about 1.9% of the sample.

Here the chain combines TRBV7-3 and TRBJ2-2; D gene: possibly TRBD2, on 6 matching bases. Sequenced material: CD4+ T cells sorted from PBMCs, taken 5 days after vaccination. The sequence was collected from a man in his forties or fifties who received an inactivated influenza vaccine. Donor details come from another sample of the same person, matched by shared clones. The DNA sequence is TGTGCCAGCAACCCCGGGACTGGGGCCGGGGAGCTGTTTTTT. Its amino acids are CASNPGTGAGELFF.